The entry below gives a single T cell receptor (beta chain) sequence along with its context. Its cognate antigen is unknown. Both 60 Vbeta primers and 13 Jbeta primers went into the PCR. Using immunoSEQ multiplex PCR, the repertoire was profiled, and TCRdb retains in-frame clones only, with some absent. The table lists about 80,000 clones, around 80% of them singletons. The CDR3 sequence is 16 residues long. Germline trimming cut 0 bases from V and 4 bases from J; bases unmatched to any gene: 5. Germline V gene lookup returns CDR1 MNHNS and CDR2 SASEGT. The data stem from a study of cytomegalovirus exposure and HLA in healthy donors. Study-wide findings and caveats: It was about 180 TCR beta chains that were listed as cytomegalovirus-associated. Productive status was seen about 87% or about 30% of the time for most TCR beta V segments in an earlier analysis. The CMV antigen specificity of three CMV-associated chains was confirmed through in vitro analysis.

The chain has TRBV6-1 and TRBJ2-7; 11 bases are a match to TRBD2. Sequencing was carried out using PBMCs. This clonotype originated in a man in his fifties or sixties in good health and CMV-seropositive. DNA for the CDR3: TGTGCCAGCAGTGAAGCGAGGGCTAGCGGGAGGTACGAGCAGTACTTC. Its protein is CASSEARASGRYEQYF.